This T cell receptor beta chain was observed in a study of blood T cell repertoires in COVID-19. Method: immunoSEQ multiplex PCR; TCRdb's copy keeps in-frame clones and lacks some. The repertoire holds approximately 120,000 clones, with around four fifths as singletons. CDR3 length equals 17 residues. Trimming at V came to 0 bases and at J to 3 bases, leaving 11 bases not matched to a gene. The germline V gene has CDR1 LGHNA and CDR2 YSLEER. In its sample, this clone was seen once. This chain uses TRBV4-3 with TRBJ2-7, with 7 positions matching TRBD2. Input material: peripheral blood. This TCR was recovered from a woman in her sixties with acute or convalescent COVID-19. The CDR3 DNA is TGCGCCAGCAGCCAAGATAGAGGGAAGGCGGGAGTCTACGAGCAGTACTTC. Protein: CASSQDRGKAGVYEQYF.